The clone carrying this TCR beta chain was seen a few times. This sample was included in a study of blood T cell repertoires in COVID-19. Study context: From the United States, Italy and Spain came samples of acute and convalescent COVID-19. T cells, B-cell-depleted T cells, or PBMCs supplied cDNA or gDNA.

Authors' data handling: Quantification of nucleated cells was approximated via reference gene primer amplification. Clones were read by immunoSEQ multiplex PCR, and TCRdb kept only the in-frame ones, dropping some. From that table come the V and J calls and clone size; the DNA was used to work out D and trimming. The sample consists of roughly 70,000 clones, 76% of them appearing once. The V gene lost 3 bases and the J gene lost 1 base, with 12 bases spanning the gap. Germline loops: CDR1 DFQATT, CDR2 SNEGSKA (reference sequence). There are 14 residues in the CDR3. The TCR comes from a man in his sixties with COVID-19, enrolled during active disease. The sample consisted of peripheral blood. The V gene is TRBV20-1, the J gene TRBJ1-2, with D perhaps matching TRBD1 (5 bases). The CDR3 DNA reads as TGCAGTGCTAGTCGGGGGAACCTTAACTATGGCTACACCTTC. This encodes CSASRGNLNYGYTF.